The 2 T cell receptor beta chains reported below all come from one sample, sequenced in a study of early T cells in non-severe SARS-CoV-2 infection. One entry per CDR3 protein, called by TCRdb with MiXCR from the 5' RACE reads. The sample includes approximately 62,000 distinct CDR3 sequences, around an eighth of them seen just once. Sample: whole blood. These receptors were obtained from an adult who was a healthcare worker with PCR-confirmed SARS-CoV-2 infection or an uninfected control (not recorded which).

This chain joins TRBV20-1 and TRBJ2-7, with TRBD2 matching over 12 bases. This CDR3 has 14 amino acids. The V and J ends lost 5 bases and 4 bases, in that order; junction bases with no gene match: 6. The germline V gene has CDR1 DFQATT and CDR2 SNEGSKA (reference sequence). This CDR3 reads CSALGLAGRYEQYF. The CDR3, as DNA: TGCAGTGCTCTAGGACTAGCGGGAAGGTACGAGCAGTACTTC.

This clonotype was counted at least ten times. V usage is TRBV12-3 or TRBV12-4 and J usage is TRBJ2-3; no clear D gene. V lost 4 bases and J 8 bases, leaving 10 bases between the germline ends. The CDR3 loop spans 12 amino acids. CDR3 sequence: CASSWGEGTQYF. In DNA form, the CDR3 reads TGTGCCAGCAGTTGGGGTGAAGGTACGCAGTATTTT.